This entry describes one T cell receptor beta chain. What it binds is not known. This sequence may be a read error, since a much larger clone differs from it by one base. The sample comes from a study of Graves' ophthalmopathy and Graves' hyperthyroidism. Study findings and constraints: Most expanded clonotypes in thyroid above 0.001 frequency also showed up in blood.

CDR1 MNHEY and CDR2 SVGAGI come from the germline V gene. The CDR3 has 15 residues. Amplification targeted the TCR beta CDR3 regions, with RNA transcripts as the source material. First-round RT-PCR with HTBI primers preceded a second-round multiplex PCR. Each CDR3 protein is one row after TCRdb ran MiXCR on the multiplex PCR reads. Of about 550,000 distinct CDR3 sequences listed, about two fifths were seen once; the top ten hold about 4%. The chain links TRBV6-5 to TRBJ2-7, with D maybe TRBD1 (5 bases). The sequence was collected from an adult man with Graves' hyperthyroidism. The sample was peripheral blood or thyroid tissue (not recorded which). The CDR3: CASRAPRQGPYKQYF. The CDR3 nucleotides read TGTGCCAGCAGGGCACCGAGGCAGGGTCCCTACAAGCAGTACTTC.